This TCR beta chain was identified during a study of shared clonotypes between healthy human individuals. The study, taken as a whole, reports: A small donor pool kept down the genetic and exposure-history diversity that was represented.

The donors, healthy adults who were HIV-negative, had experienced no recent acute infections or vaccinations. Germline assignment: CDR1 MNHEY and CDR2 SMNVEV (reference sequence). V gave up 5 bases and J gave up 5 bases; unmatched junction bases: 6. The CDR3 loop spans 14 amino acids. Clones were sequenced by immunoSEQ multiplex PCR, and TCRdb holds only the in-frame ones, with some missing. The repertoire holds approximately 500,000 clones, 65% to 85% seen once, with more than 9.5% in the top ten. A note on this clone: What it binds is unknown.

The specimen was PBMCs. The chain is built from TRBV27 and TRBJ2-5, with 9 bases aligning to TRBD2. This clonotype was sampled from a woman in her 40s in good health. Some clones in this sample may be carry-over from other donors' samples. The CDR3 coding sequence is TGTGCCAGCAGTCTCGCGGGAGGGTGGGAGACCCAGTACTTC. This sequence encodes CASSLAGGWETQYF.